What follows describes a single T cell receptor beta chain. The sample comes from a study of shared clonotypes between healthy human individuals. V shed 5 bases and J 4 bases; nucleotides not matched to a gene: 12. This CDR3 spans 16 amino acids. Germline V CDR1 and CDR2: MNHEY, SMNVEV (reference sequence). Naive CD8 cells, CD45RO-negative and positively selected for CCR7, excluded terminally differentiated effector memory CD45RA+ cells. Evenly divided among several immunoSEQ plates was the genomic DNA of each subset. The protocol was immunoSEQ multiplex PCR, while the TCRdb copy is restricted to in-frame clones and leaves out a portion. Of around 1.9 million clones listed, 85% to 95% are singletons.

The gene calls are TRBV27 and TRBJ2-7; TRBD1 agrees at 9 bases. The clonotype comes from a man between 18 and 29 years old in good health. Some clones in this sample may be carry-over from other donors' samples. The sequenced sample consisted of naive CD8+ T cells from PBMCs. The CDR3 here is CASSPTGQGLLYEQYF. The CDR3 region has the DNA TGTGCCAGCAGTCCCACGGGACAGGGCCTTTTGTACGAGCAGTACTTC.